A selection of T cell receptor beta chains follows, all from one sample in a study of cytomegalovirus exposure and HLA in healthy donors. Generated by immunoSEQ multiplex PCR, the TCRdb table keeps only in-frame clones and is missing some. The profile shows 150,000 or so clones, 70% to 80% of them singletons. Sequenced material: PBMCs. Receptors were obtained from a man between 45 and 60 years old in good health and CMV-seropositive. CDR3s include the opening cysteine and the closing phenylalanine or tryptophan. A D gene is named only where the DNA matches it firmly. Clone size appears in some rows only: once, few, many, or a class for an expanded clone.

v_call: TRBV11-2; j_call: TRBJ2-1; clone_size: .; d_call: TRBD1; cdr3_nt: TGTGCCAGCAGCTTGGACAGGGGAGCCTACAATGAGCAGTTCTTC; cdr3_aa: CASSLDRGAYNEQFF
v_call: TRBV5-4; j_call: TRBJ1-2; clone_size: .; d_call: .; cdr3_nt: TGTGCCAGCAGCCTGGACGCAGGGAACGCCTATGGCTACACCTTC; cdr3_aa: CASSLDAGNAYGYTF
v_call: TRBV6-5; j_call: TRBJ1-5; clone_size: .; d_call: TRBD1; cdr3_nt: TGTGCCAGCAGTCGGACAGGAGATAGCAATCAGCCCCAGCATTTT; cdr3_aa: CASSRTGDSNQPQHF
v_call: TRBV27; j_call: TRBJ2-4; clone_size: .; d_call: .; cdr3_nt: TGTGCCAGCAGTTTGTCTGCCAAAAACATTCAGTACTTC; cdr3_aa: CASSLSAKNIQYF
v_call: TRBV4-3; j_call: TRBJ2-6; clone_size: once; d_call: .; cdr3_nt: TGCGCCAGCAGCCCCGTGAGCTCTGGGGCCAACGTCCTGACTTTC; cdr3_aa: CASSPVSSGANVLTF
v_call: TRBV7-6; j_call: TRBJ2-1; clone_size: .; d_call: TRBD2; cdr3_nt: TGTGCCAGCAGCTCCGGACTAGCGAGCTCCTACAATGAGCAGTTCTTC; cdr3_aa: CASSSGLASSYNEQFF
v_call: TRBV29-1; j_call: TRBJ2-1; clone_size: .; d_call: TRBD2; cdr3_nt: TGCAGCGTTGAAGGGGGACTAGCGGGGGGAGCTTCCTACAATGAGCAGTTCTTC; cdr3_aa: CSVEGGLAGGASYNEQFF
v_call: TRBV28; j_call: TRBJ1-1; clone_size: .; d_call: .; cdr3_nt: TGTGCCAGCAGTTTGACAGGTATAGTCACTGAAGCTTTCTTT; cdr3_aa: CASSLTGIVTEAFF
v_call: TRBV6-4; j_call: TRBJ2-1; clone_size: .; d_call: TRBD2; cdr3_nt: TGTGCCAGCAGTGTCGGGGGGGCGGGTGAGCAGTTCTTC; cdr3_aa: CASSVGGAGEQFF
v_call: TRBV30; j_call: TRBJ2-7; clone_size: .; d_call: TRBD1; cdr3_nt: TGTGCCTGGGAAACCGGGACAGGGACCTCCTACGAGCAGTACTTC; cdr3_aa: CAWETGTGTSYEQYF
v_call: TRBV12-5; j_call: TRBJ2-7; clone_size: .; d_call: TRBD2; cdr3_nt: TGTGCTAGTGGTCCCGGACTAGCGGGGGACTACGAGCAGTACTTC; cdr3_aa: CASGPGLAGDYEQYF
v_call: TRBV6-5; j_call: TRBJ2-3; clone_size: .; d_call: TRBD2; cdr3_nt: TGTGCCAGCAGTTACCCCGCCGGGGGGGTTGCAGATACGCAGTATTTT; cdr3_aa: CASSYPAGGVADTQYF
v_call: TRBV9; j_call: TRBJ2-2; clone_size: .; d_call: .; cdr3_nt: TGTGCCAGCAGCGTTTTCTCCGGGGAGCTGTTTTTT; cdr3_aa: CASSVFSGELFF
v_call: TRBV10-3; j_call: TRBJ1-1; clone_size: few; d_call: TRBD1; cdr3_nt: TGTGCCATCAGTGACCCCACAGGGGGTAACACTGAAGCTTTCTTT; cdr3_aa: CAISDPTGGNTEAFF
v_call: TRBV5-1; j_call: TRBJ2-7; clone_size: .; d_call: TRBD1; cdr3_nt: TGCGCCAGCAGCGAAGGACAGGGGGCGTACGAGCAGTACTTC; cdr3_aa: CASSEGQGAYEQYF
v_call: TRBV7-9; j_call: TRBJ2-3; clone_size: .; d_call: TRBD1; cdr3_nt: TGTGCCAGCAGCTTATTGAGCCGCGGACAGGGCACAGATACGCAGTATTTT; cdr3_aa: CASSLLSRGQGTDTQYF
v_call: TRBV5-1; j_call: TRBJ1-3; clone_size: once; d_call: .; cdr3_nt: TGCGCCAGCAGCTTGGGTGACAGAGACCGGGGGGACACCATATATTTT; cdr3_aa: CASSLGDRDRGDTIYF
v_call: TRBV7-9; j_call: TRBJ2-7; clone_size: .; d_call: .; cdr3_nt: TGTGCCAGCAGCCCCCGAGTAAGGGGGAAGGTCGAGCAGTACTTC; cdr3_aa: CASSPRVRGKVEQYF
v_call: TRBV7-9; j_call: TRBJ2-2; clone_size: .; d_call: TRBD2; cdr3_nt: TGTGCCAGCAGCTTAGCCACTAGCGGGGGATACACCGGGGAGCTGTTTTTT; cdr3_aa: CASSLATSGGYTGELFF
v_call: TRBV10-3; j_call: TRBJ2-5; clone_size: few; d_call: .; cdr3_nt: TGTGCCATTCAGTCCGTCACGGGGGAGACCCAGTACTTC; cdr3_aa: CAIQSVTGETQYF
v_call: TRBV21-1; j_call: TRBJ2-1; clone_size: .; d_call: .; cdr3_nt: TGTGCCAGCAGCAAAAGGGAGGGGGACAATGAGCAGTTCTTC; cdr3_aa: CASSKREGDNEQFF
v_call: TRBV4-2; j_call: TRBJ2-1; clone_size: .; d_call: TRBD2; cdr3_nt: TGTGCCAGCAGCCAACTGCAAGGGGCCAGCGGGGGGGCATTCAATGAGCAGTTCTTC; cdr3_aa: CASSQLQGASGGAFNEQFF
v_call: TRBV10-3; j_call: TRBJ1-2; clone_size: .; d_call: .; cdr3_nt: TGTGCCACTTTAAGCTCGGACAGTAACTATGGCTACACCTTC; cdr3_aa: CATLSSDSNYGYTF
v_call: TRBV15; j_call: TRBJ1-5; clone_size: .; d_call: .; cdr3_nt: TGTGCCACCAGCGGTCGACATCAGGGCGGCAATCAGCCCCAGCATTTT; cdr3_aa: CATSGRHQGGNQPQHF
v_call: TRBV5-4; j_call: TRBJ2-3; clone_size: .; d_call: TRBD2; cdr3_nt: TGTGCCAGCAGCTCCCCACTTGGACTAGCGGGGGGGCGGAGCACAGATACGCAGTATTTT; cdr3_aa: CASSSPLGLAGGRSTDTQYF
v_call: TRBV7-2; j_call: TRBJ2-7; clone_size: .; d_call: .; cdr3_nt: TGTGCCAGCAGCTTTAAGGGGGTGGTCTACGAGCAGTACTTC; cdr3_aa: CASSFKGVVYEQYF
v_call: TRBV4-3; j_call: TRBJ2-6; clone_size: .; d_call: TRBD1; cdr3_nt: TGCGCCAGCAGCCAAGCTCAGGGGGCCACTGGGGCCAACGTCCTGACTTTC; cdr3_aa: CASSQAQGATGANVLTF
v_call: TRBV1; j_call: TRBJ2-2; clone_size: .; d_call: .; cdr3_nt: TGCACCAGCAGCCAAGATATGAGGAGCGGGGGAATGACAACCGGGGAGCTGTTTTTT; cdr3_aa: CTSSQDMRSGGMTTGELFF
v_call: TRBV6-5; j_call: TRBJ2-7; clone_size: .; d_call: TRBD1; cdr3_nt: TGTACCAGCAGTTACGGGACAGGGAGCTACGAGCAGTACTTC; cdr3_aa: CTSSYGTGSYEQYF
v_call: TRBV29-1; j_call: TRBJ1-2; clone_size: .; d_call: TRBD1; cdr3_nt: TGCAGCGGGGGGGACAGGGGAGGCTACACCTTC; cdr3_aa: CSGGDRGGYTF
v_call: TRBV5-1; j_call: TRBJ2-3; clone_size: .; d_call: TRBD2; cdr3_nt: TGCGCCAGCAGCCCCTACCTGACTAGCGGGGGGGCAGATACGCAGTATTTT; cdr3_aa: CASSPYLTSGGADTQYF
v_call: TRBV7-9; j_call: TRBJ1-2; clone_size: .; d_call: TRBD1; cdr3_nt: TGTGCCAGCAGCTCCCAGGAGACAGGGGGCGGTGGCTACACCTTC; cdr3_aa: CASSSQETGGGGYTF
v_call: TRBV28; j_call: TRBJ1-3; clone_size: .; d_call: TRBD1; cdr3_nt: TGTGCCAGCAGTTTAGCGACAGGGACTGGAAACACCATATATTTT; cdr3_aa: CASSLATGTGNTIYF
v_call: TRBV6-5; j_call: TRBJ1-2; clone_size: few; d_call: .; cdr3_nt: TGTGCCAGCAGCGGGGGTTACGGCTATGGCTACACCTTC; cdr3_aa: CASSGGYGYGYTF
v_call: TRBV7-9; j_call: TRBJ1-2; clone_size: .; d_call: TRBD1; cdr3_nt: TGTGCCAGCAGCTTAGGGGTGGACAGGGGTGTTCAAGCTAACTATGGCTACACCTTC; cdr3_aa: CASSLGVDRGVQANYGYTF
v_call: TRBV6-6; j_call: TRBJ2-5; clone_size: .; d_call: TRBD2; cdr3_nt: TGTGCCAGCAGACAACTAGCGGGGGTAAGGACCCAGTACTTC; cdr3_aa: CASRQLAGVRTQYF
v_call: TRBV11-2; j_call: TRBJ1-2; clone_size: .; d_call: TRBD1; cdr3_nt: TGTGCCAGCAGCACCACGAACAGGGGGGATAGCTACACCTTC; cdr3_aa: CASSTTNRGDSYTF
v_call: TRBV10-3; j_call: TRBJ1-1; clone_size: .; d_call: TRBD1; cdr3_nt: TGTGCCATCAGTGAGACTACCGGGACAGTGAACACTGAAGCTTTCTTT; cdr3_aa: CAISETTGTVNTEAFF
v_call: TRBV4-3; j_call: TRBJ1-1; clone_size: once; d_call: .; cdr3_nt: TGCGCCACTAGAGGAAACACTGAAGCTTTCTTT; cdr3_aa: CATRGNTEAFF
v_call: TRBV5-5; j_call: TRBJ1-4; clone_size: once; d_call: .; cdr3_nt: TGTGCCAGCAGCTTATTCGGCAGGGGTGGTGAAAAACTGTTTTTT; cdr3_aa: CASSLFGRGGEKLFF
v_call: TRBV4-1; j_call: TRBJ2-7; clone_size: .; d_call: TRBD2; cdr3_nt: TGCGCCAGCAGCCGTGAGAACGGGGGGGCCTACGAGCAGTACTTC; cdr3_aa: CASSRENGGAYEQYF
v_call: TRBV6-5; j_call: TRBJ2-2; clone_size: .; d_call: .; cdr3_nt: TGTGCCAGCAGTTACGAGAGTTCCATCGGGGAGCTGTTTTTT; cdr3_aa: CASSYESSIGELFF